This passage covers 25 T cell receptor beta chains from one sample sequenced in a study of human T cells and chemical hapten exposure. As for time point: pre-sensitization, week 0. Treatment specified: therapeutic diphenylcyclopropenone sensitization with weekly scalp DPC. TCRdb processed the RACE reads anew with MiXCR; each CDR3 protein has one entry. The data hold around 180,000 distinct CDR3 sequences, with 25% to 30% observed a single time. Material: whole blood, obtained in connection with sensitization to the hapten diphenylcyclopropenone (DPC). These receptors were collected from a woman in her thirties with alopecia areata. Some clones in this sample may be carry-over from other donors' samples.

The chain has TRBV5-1 and TRBJ2-2; D not resolved. V was clipped by 4 bases and J by 4 bases, with 8 bases between them. The CDR3 loop spans 13 amino acids. Germline lookup yields CDR1 SGHRS and CDR2 YFSETQ. CDR3 nucleotide sequence: TGCGCCAGCAGCCCCCCCTTCACCGGGGAGCTGTTTTTT. This gives the protein CASSPPFTGELFF.

This chain links TRBV29-1 with TRBJ2-1; D might be TRBD1 (5 bases). The CDR3 extends over 12 amino acids. Trimming stripped 3 bases from V and 4 bases from J, with 7 bases between. Per germline, CDR1 SQVTM and CDR2 ANQGSEA. In DNA, the CDR3 is TGCAGCGTTGACAGGGCGTACAATGAGCAGTTCTTC. Its protein product is CSVDRAYNEQFF.

This clonotype has only a few counts. The chain couples TRBV15 to TRBJ1-6; D is unresolved. The V end lost 0 bases, the J end lost 10 bases, and 13 bases lay between the germline ends. Germline loops: CDR1 LNHNV, CDR2 YYDKDF (reference sequence). There are 15 residues in the CDR3. The CDR3 DNA reads as TGTGCCACCAGCAGAGACAGGATTGGGAGGTCACCCCTCCACTTT. This codes for CATSRDRIGRSPLHF.

The rearrangement uses TRBV7-9 and TRBJ1-1, with D possibly matching TRBD1 (5 bases). CDR1 is SEHNR, CDR2 FQNEAQ, per germline (reference sequence). This CDR3 has 15 amino acids. Trimming shortened V by 2 bases and J by 4 bases, and 14 bases separated the two germline ends. CDR3 in DNA: TGTGCCAGCAGCTTAATCCTGCGGGGGACCACTGAAGCTTTCTTT. This gives the protein CASSLILRGTTEAFF. The full variable domain, with the rest looked up from reference TRBV7-9 and TRBJ1-1, is DTGVSQNPRHKITKRGQNVTFRCDPISEHNRLYWYRQTLGQGPEFLTYFQNEAQLEKSRLLSDRFSAERPKGSFSTLEIQRTEQGDSAMYLCASSLILRGTTEAFFGQGTRLTVV.

This chain links TRBV21-1 with TRBJ2-6; the listed D gene, TRBD2, was not tested against the DNA. TRBV21-1 is a documented pseudogene. The CDR3 loop spans 16 amino acids. CDR3 amino acids: CASSKVSGPGANVLTF. DNA of the CDR3: TGTGCCAGCAGCAAAGTCTCAGGGCCCGGGGCCAACGTCCTGACTTTC.

The chain links TRBV29-1 to TRBJ2-1, with no clear D. The V gene lost 1 base and the J gene lost 8 bases, with 15 bases spanning the gap. The V gene's germline CDR1 is SQVTM and CDR2 ANQGSEA. The CDR3 runs to 14 residues. The chain's CDR3 is CSVEGLGYGDEQFF. CDR3 coding DNA: TGCAGCGTTGAAGGCTTGGGGTACGGCGATGAGCAGTTCTTC.

This clonotype was seen a few times. The chain carries TRBV7-2 and TRBJ1-2; no definite D call. Trimming stripped 3 bases from V and 2 bases from J, with 7 bases between. The CDR3 runs 13 residues. Germline CDR1 reads SGHTA; CDR2 reads FQGNSA. CDR3 in DNA: TGTGCCAGCAGCTTCGACGGAAACTATGGCTACACCTTC. Its translation: CASSFDGNYGYTF.

This clonotype has a handful of counts. The gene calls are TRBV12-3 or TRBV12-4 and TRBJ2-7; D perhaps matches TRBD1 (6 bases). This CDR3 is 14 amino acids long. The V and J ends lost 3 bases and 3 bases respectively, with 12 bases between them. The CDR3 DNA reads as TGTGCCAGCAGTTTTTCACAGGGAGTCTACGAGCAGTACTTC. The encoded protein is CASSFSQGVYEQYF.

The rearrangement uses TRBV28 and TRBJ2-7, with D possibly matching TRBD1 (6 bases). The germline V gene encodes CDR1 MDHEN and CDR2 SYDVKM. This CDR3 comprises 14 residues. Deletions cut 6 bases from V and 3 bases from J, with 15 bases between. CDR3 in DNA: TGTGCCAGCAGGTCCGGACAGACCTTCTACGAGCAGTACTTC. This codes for CASRSGQTFYEQYF. Full variable domain (missing parts from reference TRBV28 and TRBJ2-7): DVKVTQSSRYLVKRTGEKVFLECVQDMDHENMFWYRQDPGLGLRLIYFSYDVKMKEKGDIPEGYSVSREKKERFSLILESASTNQTSMYLCASRSGQTFYEQYFGPGTRLTVT.

For this clonotype: An end of the junction does not agree with germline; a read error may underlie this. The rearrangement uses TRBV7-7 and TRBJ2-7; the D is unclear. The V gene's germline CDR1 is SSHAT and CDR2 FNYEAQ (reference sequence). This CDR3 has 13 amino acids. CDR3 in DNA: TGTGCTAGCAGCTTATGGACGGGCCGGGAGCAGTACTTC. Translation: CASSLWTGREQYF.

The gene calls are TRBV10-3 and TRBJ1-1; maybe TRBD1 (6 bases). Germline loops: CDR1 ENHRY, CDR2 SYGVKD. This CDR3 has 14 amino acids. V gave up 5 bases and J gave up 8 bases, with 18 bases separating them. CDR3 protein: CAISKTGPWTEAFF. CDR3 sequence (DNA): TGTGCCATCAGTAAAACAGGGCCCTGGACCGAAGCTTTCTTT.

This clonotype turned up a few times. The gene calls are TRBV20-1 and TRBJ2-3; TRBD2 might be the D (6 bases). The CDR3 totals 11 residues. CDR1 DFQATT and CDR2 SNEGSKA come from the germline V gene (reference sequence). In nucleotides, the CDR3 is TGCAGCGGAAGGACGGAGGGAAAACAGTATTTT. Translating it yields CSGRTEGKQYF.

The chain combines TRBV20-1 with TRBJ2-4; tentatively, D is TRBD1 or TRBD2 (5 bases each). V lost 1 base and J 8 bases, leaving 15 bases between the germline ends. Germline V lookup: CDR1 DFQATT, CDR2 SNEGSKA (reference sequence). The CDR3 is 14 residues long. CDR3 in DNA: TGCAGTGCTAGAGCTCCCCCCCTGGGGGACATTCAGTACTTC. Its protein product is CSARAPPLGDIQYF.

This clonotype showed up just a few times. This chain joins TRBV19 and TRBJ2-2, with 9 bases identical to TRBD1. Germline-derived CDR1 and CDR2 are LNHDA and SQIVND (reference sequence). The junction had 7 bases not matched to a gene; V was cut back by 8 bases and J by 6 bases. This CDR3 comprises 14 residues. The CDR3 is CASAGQGYPGELFF. Here the CDR3 DNA reads TGTGCCAGTGCGGGACAGGGTTACCCCGGGGAGCTGTTTTTT.

The table lists this clonotype with a count of one. This chain uses TRBV12-3 or TRBV12-4 with TRBJ2-5, with D perhaps being TRBD1 or TRBD2 (5 bases each). V was trimmed by 7 bases and J by 3 bases, leaving 12 bases between them. The CDR3 is 13 residues long. CDR3 coding DNA: TGTGCCAGCACTGGGACGGTAAAAGAGACCCAGTACTTC. Protein product: CASTGTVKETQYF.

This clonotype was counted between two and nine times. The chain uses TRBV9 and TRBJ2-3; 12 bases fit TRBD2. The CDR3 has 16 residues. Germline CDR1 SGDLS, CDR2 YYNGEE. The V gene end was trimmed by 0 bases and the J gene end by 5 bases; junction bases not matched to a gene: 4. The CDR3 loop is CASSVGLAGGQDTQYF. The CDR3 DNA is TGTGCCAGCAGCGTAGGGCTAGCGGGGGGGCAAGATACGCAGTATTTT.

This chain joins TRBV6-5 and TRBJ2-3; no reliable D call. The CDR3 is 11 amino acids. CDR1 MNHEY and CDR2 SVGAGI come from the germline V gene. V lost 3 bases, J lost 6 bases, and 4 bases lay in between. This chain's CDR3 is CASSYFDTQYF. CDR3 coding DNA: TGTGCCAGCAGTTATTTCGATACGCAGTATTTT.

The chain has TRBV28 and TRBJ2-7; 7 positions agree with TRBD2. The CDR3 loop spans 14 amino acids. CDR1 is MDHEN, CDR2 SYDVKM, per germline. The V and J ends lost 6 bases and 5 bases, in that order; junction bases with no gene match: 10. The chain's CDR3 is CASREAGPTDEQYF. In DNA, the CDR3 is TGTGCCAGCAGAGAAGCGGGACCGACGGACGAGCAGTACTTC.

There are a few counts of this clonotype. CDR3: CASGSIDQPQHF. The CDR3 coding sequence is TGTGCCAGCGGGTCCATTGATCAGCCCCAGCATTTT. The rearrangement uses TRBV6-2 or TRBV6-3 and TRBJ1-5; D call uncertain. This CDR3 has 12 amino acids. V was clipped by 8 bases and J by 5 bases, with 10 bases between them. CDR1 is MNHEY and CDR2 is SVGEGT in the germline V gene.

This clonotype was recorded once. This rearrangement joins TRBV4-3 to TRBJ2-2, with 8 bases matching TRBD2. The CDR3 is 16 amino acids. Trimming at V came to 1 base and at J to 4 bases, leaving 5 bases not matched to a gene. Germline values: CDR1 LGHNA, CDR2 YSLEER. CDR3 protein: CASSQAAGGSTGELFF. As DNA, the CDR3 is TGCGCCAGCAGCCAAGCTGCGGGAGGTAGCACCGGGGAGCTGTTTTTT.

This clonotype was found a few times. The chain recombines TRBV18 with TRBJ1-5, with 8 positions matching TRBD1. This CDR3 has 14 residues. Trimming took 6 bases from V and 5 from J; bases not matched to a gene: 6. CDR1 and CDR2 from the germline V gene are KGHSH and LQKENI. CDR3 nucleotides: TGTGCCAGCTCCAACGGACAGGGCTATCAGCCCCAGCATTTT. It is translated as CASSNGQGYQPQHF.

The chain recombines TRBV7-3 with TRBJ2-1, with 12 bases matching TRBD2. This CDR3 region has 14 residues. V lost 3 bases to trimming and J lost 9 bases; unmatched junction nucleotides: 3. Germline V gene lookup returns CDR1 SGHTA and CDR2 FQGTGA. The DNA for the CDR3 is TGTGCCAGCAGCTTGCTAGCGGGGGGGCCTGAGCAGTTCTTC. Protein sequence: CASSLLAGGPEQFF. Based on the CDR3 plus reference TRBV7-3 and TRBJ2-1, the full variable domain is GAGVSQTPSNKVTEKGKYVELRCDPISGHTALYWYRQSLGQGPEFLIYFQGTGAADDSGLPNDRFFAVRPEGSVSTLKIQRTERGDSAVYLCASSLLAGGPEQFFGPGTRLTVL.

This clonotype was found a few times. The chain is built from TRBV7-2 and TRBJ1-2; D is ambiguous. V was clipped by 4 bases and J by 3 bases, with 9 bases between them. Germline assignment: CDR1 SGHTA and CDR2 FQGNSA. This CDR3 is 13 amino acids long. The CDR3 DNA sequence: TGTGCCAGCAGCTCACGGACGGACTATGGCTACACCTTC. The encoded protein is CASSSRTDYGYTF. Together with reference TRBV7-2 and TRBJ1-2, the CDR3 gives the full variable domain: GAGVSQSPSNKVTEKGKDVELRCDPISGHTALYWYRQSLGQGLEFLIYFQGNSAPDKSGLPSDRFSAERTGGSVSTLTIQRTQQEDSAVYLCASSSRTDYGYTFGSGTRLTVV.

The V call is TRBV28, the J call TRBJ2-7, with D perhaps matching TRBD1 or TRBD2 (6 bases each). The CDR3 consists of 15 residues. The germline V and J ends were trimmed by 6 bases and 1 base, with 16 bases remaining between them. Germline CDR1 reads MDHEN; CDR2 reads SYDVKM. The CDR3 bases are TGTGCCAGCAGCGTCACGGGGGCGGTATCCTACGAGCAGTACTTC. Translating gives CASSVTGAVSYEQYF. Complete variable domain (other parts from reference TRBV28 and TRBJ2-7): DVKVTQSSRYLVKRTGEKVFLECVQDMDHENMFWYRQDPGLGLRLIYFSYDVKMKEKGDIPEGYSVSREKKERFSLILESASTNQTSMYLCASSVTGAVSYEQYFGPGTRLTVT.

This chain connects TRBV7-7 to TRBJ1-1; D gene unclear. Looked up from germline, CDR1 is SSHAT and CDR2 is FNYEAQ (reference sequence). Trimming removed 5 bases from V and 1 base from J, with 17 bases in between. The CDR3 totals 16 residues. The CDR3 reads CASSPGPRGSNTEAFF. The CDR3 DNA sequence: TGTGCCAGCAGCCCCGGCCCCCGAGGCTCGAACACTGAAGCTTTCTTT.